Following are 4 T cell receptor beta chains from one sample sequenced in a study of blood T cell repertoires in COVID-19 (TCRdb year 2020). The method behind the library was the immunoSEQ multiplex PCR assay. TCRdb obtained this table from immuneACCESS and retained in-frame rearrangements with V and J assigned. These tables miss some clones; where compared with another copy, unresolved V genes account for less than half of the shortfall, and the remainder is unexplained. In all, the sample holds hundreds of thousands of clones, and approximately 83% of those were seen once. The ten top clones hold about 3.2% of the sample. The sample was PBMCs or T cells enriched from blood (not recorded which). These receptors were taken from a woman aged 55-75 years who had recovered from COVID-19.

The chain couples TRBV19 to TRBJ1-1, with D perhaps TRBD1 (6 bases). V lost 5 bases to trimming and J lost 6 bases, with 19 bases between them. Germline V gene lookup returns CDR1 LNHDA and CDR2 SQIVND (reference sequence). This CDR3 region has 15 residues. CDR3 protein: CASSADSSWFSEAFF. The CDR3 nucleotides are TGTGCCAGTAGTGCGGACAGTTCTTGGTTCTCTGAAGCTTTCTTT.

The chain couples TRBV10-3 to TRBJ1-2; 8 bases map to TRBD1. The germline CDR1 and CDR2 sequences are ENHRY and SYGVKD. Unmatched junction bases numbered 7, after V lost 3 bases and J lost 7 bases. The CDR3 runs 14 residues. The CDR3 sequence is CAISDWDRLLGYTF. CDR3 nucleotides: TGTGCCATCAGTGATTGGGACAGGTTGCTTGGCTACACCTTC.

This chain uses TRBV5-1 with TRBJ2-5; D remains ambiguous. The V end lost 0 bases, the J end lost 5 bases, and 17 bases lay between the germline ends. CDR3 length: 16 residues. In germline, CDR1 is SGHRS, CDR2 YFSETQ. The CDR3, as DNA: TGCGCCAGCAGCTTGGGCCAGGCAGCCTTTCGGGAGACCCAGTACTTC. This sequence encodes CASSLGQAAFRETQYF.

The genes are TRBV19 and TRBJ2-5, with TRBD1 identical over 8 bases. The CDR3 runs 15 residues. V dropped 3 bases and J dropped 1; count of bases not matched to a gene: 4. The germline V gene has CDR1 LNHDA and CDR2 SQIVND (reference sequence). The DNA of the CDR3 is TGTGCCAGTAGTATTCTCGGGACAGGCCAAGAGACCCAGTACTTC. Residues: CASSILGTGQETQYF.